The table lists the clone carrying this TCR beta chain with many counts. The sample is drawn from a study of T cells in Graves' hyperthyroidism and ophthalmopathy. Researchers took RNA transcripts and amplified the TCR beta CDR3 regions from them. First-round RT-PCR targeting the TCR CDR3 was performed with the HTBI primer set. TCRdb independently ran MiXCR on the multiplex PCR reads; one entry per CDR3 protein. The sample lists a few hundred thousand distinct CDR3 sequences, more than 15% seen once, with 2.5% to 4% in the top ten. Germline V lookup: CDR1 SNHLY, CDR2 FYNNEI. CDR3 length equals 19 residues. Trimming stripped 5 bases from V and 1 base from J, with 23 bases between.

V is TRBV2 and J is TRBJ2-2; weak D call: TRBD1 (6 bases). This sequence originates from a woman in her 40s with Graves' ophthalmopathy. Material: blood. The CDR3 reads CASSRLKPGQVKNTGELFF. In nucleotides, the CDR3 is TGTGCCAGCAGTCGGCTGAAGCCGGGACAAGTAAAGAACACCGGGGAGCTGTTTTTT.